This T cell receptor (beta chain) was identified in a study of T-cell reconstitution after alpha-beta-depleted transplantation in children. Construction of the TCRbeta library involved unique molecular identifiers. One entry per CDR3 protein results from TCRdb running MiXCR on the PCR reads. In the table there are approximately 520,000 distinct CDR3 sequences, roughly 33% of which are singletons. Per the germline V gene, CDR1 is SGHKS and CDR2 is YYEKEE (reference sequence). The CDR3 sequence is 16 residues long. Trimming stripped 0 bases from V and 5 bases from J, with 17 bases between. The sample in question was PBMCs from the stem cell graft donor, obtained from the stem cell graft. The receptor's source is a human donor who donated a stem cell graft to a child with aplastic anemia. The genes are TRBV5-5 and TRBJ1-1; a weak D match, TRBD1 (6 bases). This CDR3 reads CASSLDRVVVGTEAFF. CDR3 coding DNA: TGTGCCAGCAGCTTGGACAGGGTTGTTGTGGGTACTGAAGCTTTCTTT.